This T cell receptor beta chain was recovered during a study of T cell repertoires in cytomegalovirus infection. MiXCR, applied by TCRdb to the reads, yields one record per CDR3 protein. The repertoire holds hundreds of thousands of distinct CDR3 sequences, with roughly a tenth as singletons. This clonotype was found many times. The clonotype originates from a human donor in good health (CMV status not recorded). Some clones in this sample may be carry-over from other donors' samples. Specimen: PBMCs.

The CDR3 here is CASSSGTFTSNQPQHF. For the CDR3, the DNA is TGTGCCAGCAGTTCCGGGACATTTACTAGCAATCAGCCCCAGCATTTT. This chain connects TRBV28 to TRBJ1-5, with D tentatively TRBD1 (6 bases). The CDR3 spans 16 residues. Germline V gene data show CDR1 as MDHEN and CDR2 as SYDVKM. V was trimmed by 4 bases and J by 0 bases, leaving 13 bases between them.